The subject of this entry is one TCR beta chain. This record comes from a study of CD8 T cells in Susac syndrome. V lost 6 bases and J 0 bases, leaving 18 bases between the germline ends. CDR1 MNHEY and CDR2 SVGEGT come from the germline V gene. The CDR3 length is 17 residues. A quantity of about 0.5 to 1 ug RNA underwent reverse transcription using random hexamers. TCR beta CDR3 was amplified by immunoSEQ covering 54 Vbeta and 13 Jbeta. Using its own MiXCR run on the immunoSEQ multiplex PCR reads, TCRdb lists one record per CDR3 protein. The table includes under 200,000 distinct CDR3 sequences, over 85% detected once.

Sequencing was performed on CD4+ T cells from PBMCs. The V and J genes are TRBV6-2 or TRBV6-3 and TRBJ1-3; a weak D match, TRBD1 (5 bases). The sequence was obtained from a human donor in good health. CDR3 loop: CASSHRDLGLSGNTIYF. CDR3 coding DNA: TGTGCCAGCAGCCACCGGGACCTCGGACTCTCTGGAAACACCATATATTTT.